This T cell receptor beta chain was captured in a study of control samples from healthy donors and cancer patients. V was trimmed by 3 bases and J by 2 bases, leaving 4 bases between them. Per germline, CDR1 MDHEN and CDR2 SYDVKM. The CDR3 extends over 12 amino acids. Assay: immunoSEQ multiplex PCR; the TCRdb copy retains only in-frame clones and omits some. The data hold about 410,000 clones, with over 75% observed a single time. The sequencing sample was made of PBMCs. This clonotype originated in a man aged 40-49 years with head and neck cancer. V and J are TRBV28 and TRBJ1-2; D gene uncertain. The CDR3 DNA sequence: TGTGCCAGCAGTTTCTCAAACTATGGCTACACCTTC. Encoded protein: CASSFSNYGYTF.